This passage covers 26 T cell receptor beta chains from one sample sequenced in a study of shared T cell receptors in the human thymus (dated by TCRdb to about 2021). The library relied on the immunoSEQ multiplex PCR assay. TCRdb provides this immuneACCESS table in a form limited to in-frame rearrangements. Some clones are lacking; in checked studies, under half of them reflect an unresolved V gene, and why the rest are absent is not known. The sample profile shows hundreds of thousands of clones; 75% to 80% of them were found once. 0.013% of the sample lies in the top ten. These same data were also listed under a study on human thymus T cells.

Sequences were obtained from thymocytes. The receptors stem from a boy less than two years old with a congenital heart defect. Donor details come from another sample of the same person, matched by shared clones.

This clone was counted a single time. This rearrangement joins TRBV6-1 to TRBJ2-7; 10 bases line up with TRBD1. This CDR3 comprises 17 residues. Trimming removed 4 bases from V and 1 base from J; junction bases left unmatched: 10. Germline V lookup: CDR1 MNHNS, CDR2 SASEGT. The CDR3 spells CASSARDRGQPSYEQYF. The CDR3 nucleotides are TGTGCCAGCAGTGCCCGGGACAGGGGCCAACCATCCTACGAGCAGTACTTC.

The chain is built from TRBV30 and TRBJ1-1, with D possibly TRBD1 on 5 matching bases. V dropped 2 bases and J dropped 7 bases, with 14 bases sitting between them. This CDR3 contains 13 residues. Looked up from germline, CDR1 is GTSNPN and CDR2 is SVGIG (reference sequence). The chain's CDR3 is CAWSSPLGGEAFF. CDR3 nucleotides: TGTGCCTGGAGTTCGCCCCTGGGGGGTGAAGCTTTCTTT.

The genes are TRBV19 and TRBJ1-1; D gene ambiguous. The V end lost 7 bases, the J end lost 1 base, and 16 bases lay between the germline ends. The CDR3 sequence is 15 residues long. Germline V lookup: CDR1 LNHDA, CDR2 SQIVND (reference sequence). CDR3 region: CASTASSEENTEAFF. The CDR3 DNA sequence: TGTGCCAGTACAGCGAGTTCAGAGGAGAACACTGAAGCTTTCTTT.

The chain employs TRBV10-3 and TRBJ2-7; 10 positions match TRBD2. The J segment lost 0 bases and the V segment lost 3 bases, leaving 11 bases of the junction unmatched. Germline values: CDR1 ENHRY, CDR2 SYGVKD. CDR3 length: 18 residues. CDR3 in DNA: TGTGCCATCAGTGAAGGGGGACTAGCGAGTATCAGCTCCTACGAGCAGTACTTC. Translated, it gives CAISEGGLASISSYEQYF.

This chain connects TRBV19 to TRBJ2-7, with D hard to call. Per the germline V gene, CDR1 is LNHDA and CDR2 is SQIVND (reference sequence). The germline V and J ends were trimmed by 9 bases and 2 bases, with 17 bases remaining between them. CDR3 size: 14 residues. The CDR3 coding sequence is TGTGCCAGCTCAATTGGAGCTACAACCTACGAGCAGTACTTC. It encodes CASSIGATTYEQYF.

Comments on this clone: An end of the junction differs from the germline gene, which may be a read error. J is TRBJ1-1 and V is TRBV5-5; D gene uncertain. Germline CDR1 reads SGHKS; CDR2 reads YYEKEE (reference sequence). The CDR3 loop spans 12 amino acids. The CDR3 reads CASSSGGRGASF. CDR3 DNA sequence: TGTGCCAGCAGCTCCGGAGGTCGAGGCGCAAGCTTT.

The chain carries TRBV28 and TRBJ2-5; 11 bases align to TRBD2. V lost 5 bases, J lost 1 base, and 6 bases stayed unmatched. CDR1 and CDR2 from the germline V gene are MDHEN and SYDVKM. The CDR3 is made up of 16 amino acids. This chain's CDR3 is CASSPGGLAVQETQYF. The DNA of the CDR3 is TGTGCCAGCAGTCCTGGGGGACTAGCGGTCCAAGAGACCCAGTACTTC.

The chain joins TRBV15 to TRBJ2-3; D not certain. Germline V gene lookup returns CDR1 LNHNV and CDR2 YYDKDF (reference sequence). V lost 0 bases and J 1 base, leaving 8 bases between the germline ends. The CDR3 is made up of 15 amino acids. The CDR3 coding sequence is TGTGCCACCAGCAGAGACCCCAGCGGCACAGATACGCAGTATTTT. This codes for CATSRDPSGTDTQYF.

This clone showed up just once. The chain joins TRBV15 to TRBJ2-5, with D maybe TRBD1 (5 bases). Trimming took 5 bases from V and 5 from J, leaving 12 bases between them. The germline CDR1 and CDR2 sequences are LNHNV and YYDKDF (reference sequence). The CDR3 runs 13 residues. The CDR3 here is CATSAGMGETQYF. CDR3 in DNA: TGTGCCACCAGCGCAGGGATGGGGGAGACCCAGTACTTC.

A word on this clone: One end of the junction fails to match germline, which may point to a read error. CDR3 DNA sequence: TGCGCCAGCAGGTTGGCGGCAGCTGGGCGCGGGGCCAACGTCCTGACTTTC. Residues: CASRLAAAGRGANVLTF. The V and J genes are TRBV5-1 and TRBJ2-6; D unclear. There are 17 residues in the CDR3. In germline, CDR1 is SGHRS, CDR2 YFSETQ.

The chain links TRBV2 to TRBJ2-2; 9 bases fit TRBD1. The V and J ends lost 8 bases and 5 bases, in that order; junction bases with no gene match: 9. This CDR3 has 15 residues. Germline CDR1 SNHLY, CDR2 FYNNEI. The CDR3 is CASDPGQGGTGELFF. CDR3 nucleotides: TGTGCCAGCGACCCGGGACAGGGCGGGACCGGGGAGCTGTTTTTT.

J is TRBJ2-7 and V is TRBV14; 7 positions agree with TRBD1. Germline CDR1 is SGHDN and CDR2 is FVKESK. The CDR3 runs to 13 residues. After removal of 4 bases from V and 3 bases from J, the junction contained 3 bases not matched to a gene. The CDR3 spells CASSPDRYYEQYF. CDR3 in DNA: TGTGCCAGCAGCCCGGACAGGTACTACGAGCAGTACTTC.

CDR3 amino acids: CASSRASGTSEQYF. The CDR3 DNA reads TGTGCCAGCAGTCGAGCCAGCGGGACTTCAGAGCAGTACTTC. The chain recombines TRBV9 with TRBJ2-7, with 7 bases aligning to TRBD2. The ends lost 5 bases at V and 7 bases at J; junction bases unmatched: 12. The CDR3 extends over 14 amino acids. In germline, CDR1 is SGDLS, CDR2 YYNGEE.

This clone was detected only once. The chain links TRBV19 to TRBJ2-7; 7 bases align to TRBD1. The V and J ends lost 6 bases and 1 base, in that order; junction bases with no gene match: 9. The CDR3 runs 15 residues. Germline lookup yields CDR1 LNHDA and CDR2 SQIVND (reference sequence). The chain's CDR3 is CASRSPGTASYEQYF. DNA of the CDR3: TGTGCCAGTAGAAGCCCCGGGACAGCATCCTACGAGCAGTACTTC.

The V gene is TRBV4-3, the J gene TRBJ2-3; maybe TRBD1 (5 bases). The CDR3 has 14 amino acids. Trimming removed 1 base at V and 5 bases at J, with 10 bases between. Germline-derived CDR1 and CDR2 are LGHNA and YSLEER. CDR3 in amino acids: CASSQGGLEDTQYF. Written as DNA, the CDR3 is TGCGCCAGCAGCCAAGGGGGCTTGGAAGATACGCAGTATTTT.

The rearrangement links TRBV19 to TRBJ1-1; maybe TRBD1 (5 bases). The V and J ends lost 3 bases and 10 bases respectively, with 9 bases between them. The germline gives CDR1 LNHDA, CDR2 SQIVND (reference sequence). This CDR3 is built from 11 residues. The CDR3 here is CASSIPGGAFF. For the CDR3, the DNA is TGTGCCAGTAGTATCCCCGGGGGAGCTTTCTTT.

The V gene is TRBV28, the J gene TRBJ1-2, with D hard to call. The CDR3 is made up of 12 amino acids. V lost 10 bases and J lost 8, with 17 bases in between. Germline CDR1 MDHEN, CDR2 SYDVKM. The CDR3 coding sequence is TGTGCCACCGGTGGCCACAGCGGAGGCTACACCTTC. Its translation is CATGGHSGGYTF.

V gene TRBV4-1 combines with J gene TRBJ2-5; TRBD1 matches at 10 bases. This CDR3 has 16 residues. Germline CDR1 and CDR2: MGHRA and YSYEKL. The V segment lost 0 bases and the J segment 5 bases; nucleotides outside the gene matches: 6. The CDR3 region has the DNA TGCGCCAGCAGCCAAGAGAAGACAGGGGGCTGGGAGACCCAGTACTTC. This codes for CASSQEKTGGWETQYF.

The CDR3 DNA follows: TGTGCCAGCAGCCTCCGGGACAGGTGCAATGAGCAGTTCTTC. Translation gives CASSLRDRCNEQFF. The V and J genes are TRBV5-6 and TRBJ2-1; TRBD1 aligns across 8 bases. Trimming took 4 bases from V and 6 from J; bases not matched to a gene: 6. CDR3 size: 14 residues. Germline V gene sequence: CDR1 SGHDT, CDR2 YYEEEE.

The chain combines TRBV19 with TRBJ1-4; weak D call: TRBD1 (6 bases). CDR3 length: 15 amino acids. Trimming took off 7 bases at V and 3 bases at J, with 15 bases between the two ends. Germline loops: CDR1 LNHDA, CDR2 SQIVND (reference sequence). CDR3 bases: TGTGCCAGTACAGGGGCATCCGCAGCTAATGAAAAACTGTTTTTT. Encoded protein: CASTGASAANEKLFF.

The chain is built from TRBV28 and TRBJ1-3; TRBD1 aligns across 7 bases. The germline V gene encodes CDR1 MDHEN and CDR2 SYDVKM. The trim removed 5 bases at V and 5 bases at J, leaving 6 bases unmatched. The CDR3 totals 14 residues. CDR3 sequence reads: CASSAPGQRNTIYF. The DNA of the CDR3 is TGTGCCAGCAGTGCCCCGGGACAGCGAAACACCATATATTTT.

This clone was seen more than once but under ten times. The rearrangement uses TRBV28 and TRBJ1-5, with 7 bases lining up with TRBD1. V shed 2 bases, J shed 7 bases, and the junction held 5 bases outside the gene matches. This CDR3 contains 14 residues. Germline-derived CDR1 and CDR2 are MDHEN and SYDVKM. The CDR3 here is CASSLRQGGQPQHF. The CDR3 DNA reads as TGTGCCAGCAGTTTAAGACAGGGTGGCCAGCCCCAGCATTTT. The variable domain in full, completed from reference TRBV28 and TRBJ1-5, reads DVKVTQSSRYLVKRTGEKVFLECVQDMDHENMFWYRQDPGLGLRLIYFSYDVKMKEKGDIPEGYSVSREKKERFSLILESASTNQTSMYLCASSLRQGGQPQHFGDGTRLSIL.

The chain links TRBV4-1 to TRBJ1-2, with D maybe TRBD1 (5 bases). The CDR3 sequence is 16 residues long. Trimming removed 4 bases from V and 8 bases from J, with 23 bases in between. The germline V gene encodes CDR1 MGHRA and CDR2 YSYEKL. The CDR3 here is CASSPSRNGGWRGYTF. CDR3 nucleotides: TGCGCCAGCAGCCCATCCCGTAACGGGGGATGGCGGGGCTACACCTTC.

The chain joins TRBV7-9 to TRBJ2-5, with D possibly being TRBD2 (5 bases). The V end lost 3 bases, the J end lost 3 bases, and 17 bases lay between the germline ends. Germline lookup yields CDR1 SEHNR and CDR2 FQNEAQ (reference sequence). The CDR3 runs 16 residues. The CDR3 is CASSFELPDGEETQYF. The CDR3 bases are TGTGCCAGCAGCTTTGAACTACCTGACGGGGAAGAGACCCAGTACTTC. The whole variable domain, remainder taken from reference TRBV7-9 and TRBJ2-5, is DTGVSQNPRHKITKRGQNVTFRCDPISEHNRLYWYRQTLGQGPEFLTYFQNEAQLEKSRLLSDRFSAERPKGSFSTLEIQRTEQGDSAMYLCASSFELPDGEETQYFGPGTRLLVL.

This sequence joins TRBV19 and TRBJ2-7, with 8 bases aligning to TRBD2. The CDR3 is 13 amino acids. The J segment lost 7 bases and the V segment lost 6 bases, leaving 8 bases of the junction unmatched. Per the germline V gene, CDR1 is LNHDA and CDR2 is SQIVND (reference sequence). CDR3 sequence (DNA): TGTGCCAGTAGCGGACTCCGGGGGGGAGAGCAGTACTTC. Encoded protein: CASSGLRGGEQYF. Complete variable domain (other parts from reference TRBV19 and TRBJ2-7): DGGITQSPKYLFRKEGQNVTLSCEQNLNHDAMYWYRQDPGQGLRLIYYSQIVNDFQKGDIAEGYSVSREKKESFPLTVTSAQKNPTAFYLCASSGLRGGEQYFGPGTRLTVT.

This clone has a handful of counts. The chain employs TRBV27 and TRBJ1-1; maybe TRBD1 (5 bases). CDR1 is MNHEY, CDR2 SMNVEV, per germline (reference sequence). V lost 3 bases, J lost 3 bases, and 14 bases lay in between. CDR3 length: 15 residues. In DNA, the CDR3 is TGTGCCAGCAGTTTTGCAGGCAGGGAAGACACTGAAGCTTTCTTT. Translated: CASSFAGREDTEAFF.